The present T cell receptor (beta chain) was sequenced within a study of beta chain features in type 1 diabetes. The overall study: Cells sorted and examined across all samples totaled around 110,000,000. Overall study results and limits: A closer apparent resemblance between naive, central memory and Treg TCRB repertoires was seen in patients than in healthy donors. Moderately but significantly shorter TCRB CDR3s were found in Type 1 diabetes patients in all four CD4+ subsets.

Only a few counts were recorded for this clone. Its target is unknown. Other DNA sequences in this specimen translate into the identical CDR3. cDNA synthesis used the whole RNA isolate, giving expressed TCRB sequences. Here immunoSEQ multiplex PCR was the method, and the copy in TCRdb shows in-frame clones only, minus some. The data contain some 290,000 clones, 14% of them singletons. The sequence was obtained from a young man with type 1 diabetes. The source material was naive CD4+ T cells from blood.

The CDR3 DNA reads TGCAGTGCCAGGGAATCCTATGGCTACACCTTC. It encodes CSARESYGYTF. The V gene is TRBV20-1, the J gene TRBJ1-2, with D possibly matching TRBD1 (5 bases). The CDR3 runs to 11 residues. V was pared by 6 bases and J by 4 bases, with 9 bases between. CDR1 and CDR2 (germline): DFQATT, SNEGSKA (reference sequence).